Presented here are 21 T cell receptor beta chains from one specimen sequenced in a study of T cell repertoires in cytomegalovirus infection. No antigens are known for them. MiXCR was run by TCRdb on the reads, yielding one entry per CDR3 protein. The data contain hundreds of thousands of distinct CDR3 sequences, around 30% of them singletons. The specimen was cultured PBMCs, collected from culture after CMV antigen stimulation. The receptors shown here come from a human donor in good health (CMV status not recorded). Some clones in this sample may be carry-over from other donors' samples.

The J gene is TRBJ2-1, the V gene TRBV7-2; TRBD2 is a possible D gene (5 bases). The ends were cut back, 2 bases at V and 4 bases at J, with 12 bases in the middle. The CDR3 is 15 amino acids. Germline-derived CDR1 and CDR2 are SGHTA and FQGNSA. The CDR3 protein is CASSLYRGPYNEQFF. DNA for the CDR3: TGTGCCAGCAGCTTATACCGAGGGCCGTACAATGAGCAGTTCTTC.

This clonotype showed up many times. The V and J genes are TRBV7-2 and TRBJ1-4; perhaps TRBD1 as D (5 bases). The CDR3 is 14 amino acids. Germline loops: CDR1 SGHTA, CDR2 FQGNSA. Trimming shortened V by 6 bases and J by 6 bases, and 14 bases separated the two germline ends. Here the CDR3 reads CASSPQGLYEKLFF. The CDR3, as DNA: TGTGCCAGCAGTCCCCAGGGATTATATGAAAAACTGTTTTTT.

This clonotype occurred a few times. The chain links TRBV7-9 to TRBJ2-2, with 9 bases identical to TRBD2. The V segment lost 5 bases and the J segment 4 bases; nucleotides outside the gene matches: 5. This CDR3 is built from 15 residues. CDR1 and CDR2 from the germline V gene are SEHNR and FQNEAQ (reference sequence). For the CDR3, the DNA is TGTGCCAGCAGCGTGATAGCGGGGGTCACCGGGGAGCTGTTTTTT. This translates into CASSVIAGVTGELFF.

This clonotype was detected ten times or more. The chain employs TRBV7-6 and TRBJ2-4; D unclear. The CDR3 is 12 residues long. Trimming left V 3 bases short and J 6 bases short, with 6 bases between. In germline, CDR1 is SGHVS, CDR2 FNYEAQ. CDR3 sequence reads: CASSFDGNIQYF. CDR3 coding DNA: TGTGCCAGCAGCTTTGACGGAAACATTCAGTACTTC.

The genes are TRBV6-1 and TRBJ2-6; D gene unclear. Per germline, CDR1 MNHNS and CDR2 SASEGT. V lost 5 bases to trimming and J lost 2 bases, with 7 bases between them. CDR3 length equals 14 residues. The CDR3 DNA follows: TGTGCCAGCAGTTACGCAGCTGGGGCCAACGTCCTGACTTTC. Translated, it gives CASSYAAGANVLTF.

This clonotype was detected only a few times. This chain uses TRBV11-2 with TRBJ1-2, with D tentatively TRBD1 (5 bases). V dropped 0 bases and J dropped 5 bases, with 10 bases sitting between them. Germline values: CDR1 SGHAT, CDR2 FQNNGV. The CDR3 runs 14 residues. The CDR3 coding sequence is TGTGCCAGCAGCTTAGAGACAGATATTTATGGCTACACCTTC. Its protein product is CASSLETDIYGYTF.

The rearrangement links TRBV11-3 to TRBJ2-5; 10 nucleotides agree with TRBD2. J gave up 3 bases and V 5 bases, and 9 bases lay outside the gene matches. Germline V gene data show CDR1 as SGHNT and CDR2 as YENEEA. The CDR3 runs to 16 residues. CDR3 in DNA: TGTGCCAGCAGCCAAGGGGGAGCGGGGGGGGAAGAGACCCAGTACTTC. Amino acid sequence: CASSQGGAGGEETQYF.

This clonotype was detected a few times. The chain combines TRBV29-1 with TRBJ2-1; D not resolved. This CDR3 has 14 residues. Trimming took off 8 bases at V and 5 bases at J, with 19 bases between the two ends. CDR1 SQVTM and CDR2 ANQGSEA come from the germline V gene. Here the CDR3 DNA reads TGCAGCCCTCACTACCCCCCCCCCGACAATGAGCAGTTCTTC. This translates into CSPHYPPPDNEQFF.

This clonotype came up many times. The genes are TRBV7-2 and TRBJ1-5; D not certain. The V and J ends lost 1 base and 5 bases respectively, with 6 bases between them. This CDR3 has 13 amino acids. Germline V lookup: CDR1 SGHTA, CDR2 FQGNSA. The CDR3: CASSLEADQPQHF. The CDR3 bases are TGTGCCAGCAGCTTAGAGGCAGATCAGCCCCAGCATTTT.

This clonotype was picked up a small number of times. This rearrangement joins TRBV5-1 to TRBJ2-5; D might be TRBD1 or TRBD2, each matching 5 bases. V lost 4 bases to trimming and J lost 5 bases, with 21 bases between them. This CDR3 region has 16 residues. Germline V lookup: CDR1 SGHRS, CDR2 YFSETQ. CDR3 sequence: CASSPSGTAYGETQYF. The CDR3 DNA reads TGCGCCAGCAGCCCCTCCGGGACCGCCTATGGGGAGACCCAGTACTTC.

This clonotype was observed many times. This chain uses TRBV4-3 with TRBJ1-5; unclear D gene. Trimming removed 0 bases at V and 7 bases at J, with 7 bases between. This CDR3 has 13 residues. Germline V gene sequence: CDR1 LGHNA, CDR2 YSLEER. For the CDR3, the DNA is TGCGCCAGCAGCCAAGATGTGGGGCAGCCCCAGCATTTT. Translating gives CASSQDVGQPQHF.

This clonotype has a count of ten or more. The gene calls are TRBV7-6 and TRBJ1-1, with 9 bases fitting TRBD1. CDR1 is SGHVS, CDR2 FNYEAQ, per germline. The CDR3 is 12 residues long. V lost 5 bases, J lost 7 bases, and 2 bases stayed unmatched. The CDR3 reads CASSQDRGEAFF. The DNA of the CDR3 is TGTGCCAGCAGCCAGGACAGGGGTGAAGCTTTCTTT.

This clonotype occurred a few times. The genes are TRBV7-2 and TRBJ1-6; D is uncertain. V shed 3 bases and J shed 1 base, with 10 bases lying between them. Germline V lookup: CDR1 SGHTA, CDR2 FQGNSA. The CDR3 contains 16 residues. CDR3 sequence reads: CASSLRSPSYNSPLHF. The CDR3 DNA is TGTGCCAGCAGCTTGCGATCCCCTTCCTATAATTCACCCCTCCACTTT.

This clonotype was detected many times. The chain has TRBV7-2 and TRBJ1-6, with D hard to call. Germline lookup yields CDR1 SGHTA and CDR2 FQGNSA. V shed 3 bases and J shed 0 bases, with 6 bases lying between them. CDR3 length: 15 residues. The CDR3 protein is CASSFGVSYNSPLHF. The CDR3 bases are TGTGCCAGCAGCTTCGGAGTCTCCTATAATTCACCCCTCCACTTT.

The chain couples TRBV3-1 to TRBJ2-6; D not resolved. Per the germline V gene, CDR1 is LGHDT and CDR2 is YNNKEL (reference sequence). V gave up 5 bases and J gave up 0 bases, with 11 bases separating them. The CDR3 is 16 residues long. CDR3 DNA sequence: TGTGCCAGCAGCTCTGCCTGGGCCTCTGGGGCCAACGTCCTGACTTTC. Translated, it gives CASSSAWASGANVLTF.

This clonotype was counted once. This chain joins TRBV11-2 and TRBJ2-1; TRBD2 aligns across 9 bases. CDR1 is SGHAT and CDR2 is FQNNGV in the germline V gene. V lost 5 bases and J lost 8; bases outside the gene matches: 7. There are 14 residues in the CDR3. The CDR3 DNA reads as TGTGCCAGCAGCCGGCCGCGGGGGGGCGATGAGCAGTTCTTC. This encodes CASSRPRGGDEQFF.

The rearrangement links TRBV12-3 or TRBV12-4 to TRBJ1-2; no firm D call. The CDR3 sequence is 13 residues long. V lost 0 bases and J lost 3, with 5 bases in between. CDR3 nucleotide sequence: TGTGCCAGCAGTTTAGCCTGGGACTATGGCTACACCTTC. It is translated as CASSLAWDYGYTF.

The chain is built from TRBV11-2 and TRBJ1-2, with D perhaps TRBD1 (5 bases). CDR1 SGHAT and CDR2 FQNNGV come from the germline V gene. V gave up 8 bases and J gave up 2 bases, with 12 bases separating them. The CDR3 loop spans 13 amino acids. DNA for the CDR3: TGTGCCAGCGGCCCAGGGAGCAACTATGGCTACACCTTC. Its translation: CASGPGSNYGYTF.

The V call is TRBV20-1, the J call TRBJ1-5; TRBD1 is a possible D gene (6 bases). V shed 3 bases and J shed 6 bases, with 18 bases lying between them. This CDR3 contains 15 residues. Germline CDR1 is DFQATT and CDR2 is SNEGSKA (reference sequence). DNA of the CDR3: TGCAGTGCTAGTGAGGGAAAAGGGGGGGTTCAGCCCCAGCATTTT. It specifies CSASEGKGGVQPQHF.

The V call is TRBV11-2, the J call TRBJ2-6; D is unresolved. Per the germline V gene, CDR1 is SGHAT and CDR2 is FQNNGV. The ends were cut back, 5 bases at V and 3 bases at J, with 8 bases in the middle. The CDR3 runs 14 residues. CDR3 region: CASSPRFGANVLTF. The CDR3 DNA reads as TGTGCCAGCAGCCCACGTTTTGGGGCCAACGTCCTGACTTTC.

In this sample, this clonotype turned up many times. The chain carries TRBV7-2 and TRBJ2-7, with no clear D. The CDR3 loop spans 14 amino acids. The germline V gene has CDR1 SGHTA and CDR2 FQGNSA. Trimming pared 0 bases from V and 3 bases from J, leaving 9 bases between. CDR3 DNA: TGTGCCAGCAGCTTAGCGCAGCTATTCTACGAGCAGTACTTC. The encoded protein is CASSLAQLFYEQYF.